What follows describes a single T cell receptor beta chain. As for treatment: about 20 received Ad26.COV2.S at low or high dose, single or two shots; several received placebo; per-sample allocation not given. Sampling was performed 63 days after the first vaccine or placebo injection. Here immunoSEQ multiplex PCR was the method, and the copy in TCRdb shows in-frame clones only, minus some. The repertoire has 330,000 or so clones, roughly 90% of them found once; the top ten carry about 5%. This entry belongs to a study of Ad26.COV2.S vaccination and SARS-CoV-2 variants. Trimming took 0 bases from V and 7 from J, leaving 14 bases between them. The CDR3 loop spans 16 amino acids. In germline, CDR1 is SGHNT, CDR2 YYREEE (reference sequence).

The source was peripheral blood, collected in a trial of Ad26.COV2.S vaccine versus placebo. The source is a person between 18 and 65 years old who received the Ad26.COV2.S COVID-19 vaccine or a placebo. The rearrangement links TRBV5-4 to TRBJ1-6; TRBD1 might be the D (5 bases). The CDR3 loop is CASSLDLTDKNSPLHF. CDR3 bases: TGTGCCAGCAGCTTGGACCTAACGGACAAAAATTCACCCCTCCACTTT.